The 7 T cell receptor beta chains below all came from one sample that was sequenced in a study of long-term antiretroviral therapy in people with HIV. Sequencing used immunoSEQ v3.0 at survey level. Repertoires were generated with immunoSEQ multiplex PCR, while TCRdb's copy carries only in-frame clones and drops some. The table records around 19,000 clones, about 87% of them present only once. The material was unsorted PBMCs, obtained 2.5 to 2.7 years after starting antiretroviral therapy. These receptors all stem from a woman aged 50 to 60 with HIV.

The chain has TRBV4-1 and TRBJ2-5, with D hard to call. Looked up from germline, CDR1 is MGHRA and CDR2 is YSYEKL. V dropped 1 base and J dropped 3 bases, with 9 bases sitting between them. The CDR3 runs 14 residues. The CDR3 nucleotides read TGCGCCAGCAGCCAAGGGTTAGGAAAAGAGACCCAGTACTTC. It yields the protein CASSQGLGKETQYF.

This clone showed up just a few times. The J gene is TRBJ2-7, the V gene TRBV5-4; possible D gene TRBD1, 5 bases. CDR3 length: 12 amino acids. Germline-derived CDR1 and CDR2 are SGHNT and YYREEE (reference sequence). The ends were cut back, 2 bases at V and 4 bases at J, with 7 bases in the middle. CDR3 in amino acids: CASSFQGYEQYF. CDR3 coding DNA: TGTGCCAGCAGCTTTCAGGGATACGAGCAGTACTTC.

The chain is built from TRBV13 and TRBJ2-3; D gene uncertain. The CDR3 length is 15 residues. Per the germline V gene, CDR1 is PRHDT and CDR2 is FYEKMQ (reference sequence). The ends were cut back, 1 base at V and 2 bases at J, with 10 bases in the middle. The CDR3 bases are TGTGCCAGCAGCTTAGAAGGGCCCTCCACAGATACGCAGTATTTT. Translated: CASSLEGPSTDTQYF.

The CDR3 DNA reads TGTGCCATCAACAGCGGGCCCCAAGAGACCCAGTACTTC. This sequence encodes CAINSGPQETQYF. The V gene is TRBV10-3, the J gene TRBJ2-5, with D possibly being TRBD2 (6 bases). Germline CDR1 ENHRY, CDR2 SYGVKD. The CDR3 consists of 13 residues. Trimming left V 7 bases short and J 1 base short, with 10 bases between.

DNA of the CDR3: TGTGCCAGTGTTACCGGGACAGGGAGCAATCAGCCCCAGCATTTT. This encodes CASVTGTGSNQPQHF. V is TRBV19 and J is TRBJ1-5; 9 nucleotides align to TRBD1. The CDR3 consists of 15 residues. V lost 8 bases and J lost 1; bases outside the gene matches: 6. In germline, CDR1 is LNHDA, CDR2 SQIVND (reference sequence).

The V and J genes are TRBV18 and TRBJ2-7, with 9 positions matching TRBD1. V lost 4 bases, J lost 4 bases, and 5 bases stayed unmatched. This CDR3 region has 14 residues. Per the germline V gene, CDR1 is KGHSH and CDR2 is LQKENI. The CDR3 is CASSLGTGRYEQYF. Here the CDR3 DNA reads TGTGCCAGCTCACTGGGGACAGGGAGGTACGAGCAGTACTTC.

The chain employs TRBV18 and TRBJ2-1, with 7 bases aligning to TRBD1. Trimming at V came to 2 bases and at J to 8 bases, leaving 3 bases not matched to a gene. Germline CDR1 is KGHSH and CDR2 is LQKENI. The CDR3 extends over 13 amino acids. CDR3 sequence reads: CASSPKTGYEQFF. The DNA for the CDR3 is TGTGCCAGCTCACCAAAGACAGGGTATGAGCAGTTCTTC.